This TCR beta chain was documented in a study of Graves' ophthalmopathy and Graves' hyperthyroidism. Notes on the study in general: Most thyroid clonotypes expanded beyond 0.001 frequency were also found in blood. A roughly 80% specificity and around 89% sensitivity were achieved by a 13-signature model that separated ophthalmopathy from stable hyperthyroidism.

Comment on this clonotype: Its specificity is not known.

The sequenced template was RNA, covering the TCR beta CDR3 region. First-round RT-PCR with HTBI primers preceded a second-round multiplex PCR. TCRdb analysed the multiplex PCR reads with MiXCR anew, one entry per CDR3 protein. The table has more than 45,000 distinct CDR3 sequences, over 45% seen once; the top ten hold roughly 20%. Looked up from germline, CDR1 is LGHDT and CDR2 is YNNKEL (reference sequence). With V trimmed by 0 bases and J by 0 bases, 9 bases remained unmatched. The CDR3 sequence is 19 residues long. Diagnostic conclusions were grounded in clinical symptoms, serum thyroxine, TRAb, thyroid ultrasound and orbital computed tomography. The source of the PBMCs was less than 12 ml of fresh peripheral blood.

The V and J genes are TRBV3-1 and TRBJ1-3; 9 nucleotides line up with TRBD1. The receptor's source is an adult man with Graves' ophthalmopathy. The material sequenced was peripheral blood. CDR3 residues: CASSQDPTGTGFSGNTIYF. CDR3 DNA sequence: TGTGCCAGCAGCCAAGACCCGACTGGGACAGGGTTCTCTGGAAACACCATATATTTT.